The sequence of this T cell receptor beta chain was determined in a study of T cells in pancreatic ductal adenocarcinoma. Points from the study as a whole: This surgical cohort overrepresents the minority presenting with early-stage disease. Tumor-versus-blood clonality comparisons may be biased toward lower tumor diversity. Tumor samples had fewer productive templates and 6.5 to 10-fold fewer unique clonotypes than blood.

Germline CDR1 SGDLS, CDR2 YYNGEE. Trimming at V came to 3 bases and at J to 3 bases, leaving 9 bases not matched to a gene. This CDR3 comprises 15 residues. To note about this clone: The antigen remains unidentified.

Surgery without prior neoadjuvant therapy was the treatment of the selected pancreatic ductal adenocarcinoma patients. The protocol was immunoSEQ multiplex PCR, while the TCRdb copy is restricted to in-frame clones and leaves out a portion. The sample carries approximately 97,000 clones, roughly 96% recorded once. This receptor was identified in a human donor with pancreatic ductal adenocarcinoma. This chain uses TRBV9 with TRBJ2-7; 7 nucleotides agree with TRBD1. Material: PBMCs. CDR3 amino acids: CASSAQTGMYYEQYF. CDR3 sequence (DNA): TGTGCCAGCAGCGCCCAGACAGGGATGTACTACGAGCAGTACTTC.